This T cell receptor (beta chain) was captured by sequencing in a study of blood T cell repertoires in COVID-19. Turning to the study itself: COVID-19 samples from acute and convalescent phases originated in the United States, Italy and Spain. Sources were T cells, B-cell-depleted T cells, or PBMCs; the material itself was cDNA or gDNA.

Authors' analysis steps: Researchers report that nucleated cell counts were estimated from reference gene primer amplification. Clones were read by immunoSEQ multiplex PCR, and TCRdb kept only the in-frame ones, dropping some. V, J and clone size were drawn from that table, and D and trimming were deduced from the DNA. The sample includes fewer than 250,000 clones, 80% to 90% of them seen just once. V lost 3 bases and J lost 7; bases outside the gene matches: 8. This CDR3 region has 15 residues. The V gene's germline CDR1 is SGHNT and CDR2 YYREEE (reference sequence). The sequenced material came from peripheral blood. This sequence was found in a woman in her 70s with acute or convalescent COVID-19. The chain is built from TRBV5-4 and TRBJ2-2; the match to TRBD2 covers 8 bases. Written as DNA, the CDR3 is TGTGCCAGCAGCTCCAGGACTAGCTTAGGCGGGGAGCTGTTTTTT. It translates to CASSSRTSLGGELFF.